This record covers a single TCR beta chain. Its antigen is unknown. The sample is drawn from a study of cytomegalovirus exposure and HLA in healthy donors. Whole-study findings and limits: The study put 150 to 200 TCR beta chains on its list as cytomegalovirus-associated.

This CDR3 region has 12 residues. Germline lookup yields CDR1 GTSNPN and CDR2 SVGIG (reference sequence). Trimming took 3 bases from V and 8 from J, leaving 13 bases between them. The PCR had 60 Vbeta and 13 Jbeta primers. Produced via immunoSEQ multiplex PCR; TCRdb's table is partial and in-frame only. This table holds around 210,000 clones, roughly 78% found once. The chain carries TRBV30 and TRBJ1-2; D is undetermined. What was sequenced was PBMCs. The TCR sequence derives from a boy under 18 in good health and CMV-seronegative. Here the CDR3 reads CAWRRGSWGYTF. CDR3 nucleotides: TGTGCCTGGAGGCGGGGATCTTGGGGCTACACCTTC.